Shown below are 20 T cell receptor beta chains from a single sample sequenced in a study of post-analysis software for immune sequencing data. Their cognate antigens are unknown. The library was made from cDNA and included unique molecular identifiers. Via MiXCR, TCRdb re-called the PCR reads, giving one row per CDR3 protein. The table includes about 770,000 distinct CDR3 sequences, 46% detected once. General study results and limits: Comparison of patients with controls showed five TRBV segments more frequent in patients, TRBV5-6, TRBV5-1 and TRBV20-1 among them.

Specimen: blood. The receptors were sampled from a girl aged 5-17 years with multiple sclerosis.

The chain combines TRBV20-1 with TRBJ2-7, with D unresolved. V lost 6 bases and J 3 bases, leaving 12 bases between the germline ends. CDR1 and CDR2 (germline): DFQATT, SNEGSKA (reference sequence). This CDR3 contains 12 residues. CDR3 nucleotides: TGCAGTGCCAGGCGGCCGAACTACGAGCAGTACTTC. Translation gives CSARRPNYEQYF.

This clonotype was recorded a few times. The chain is built from TRBV10-3 and TRBJ2-7; 9 bases are shared with TRBD1. V was pared by 3 bases and J by 0 bases, with 6 bases of the junction left unmatched. The CDR3 length is 16 residues. Germline V gene lookup returns CDR1 ENHRY and CDR2 SYGVKD. CDR3: CAISDRDRALSYEQYF. CDR3 nucleotides: TGTGCCATCAGTGACCGGGACAGGGCCCTCTCCTACGAGCAGTACTTC.

This chain links TRBV20-1 with TRBJ2-1; weak D call: TRBD2 (6 bases). The germline V gene encodes CDR1 DFQATT and CDR2 SNEGSKA (reference sequence). Trimming pared 2 bases from V and 2 bases from J, leaving 10 bases between. The CDR3 is made up of 14 amino acids. In DNA, the CDR3 is TGCAGTGCTAGACCGGGAGTGGCCTACAATGAGCAGTTCTTC. Translated: CSARPGVAYNEQFF.

This rearrangement joins TRBV5-1 to TRBJ2-7; D uncertain. V was shortened by 4 bases and J by 3 bases, with 14 bases between the two germline ends. The CDR3 extends over 14 amino acids. CDR1 is SGHRS and CDR2 is YFSETQ in the germline V gene. The chain's CDR3 is CASSVTPADYEQYF. CDR3 DNA: TGCGCCAGCAGCGTGACCCCGGCAGACTACGAGCAGTACTTC.

The sample holds a few counts of this clonotype. J is TRBJ2-3 and V is TRBV6-6; D could derive from TRBD1 or TRBD2 (5 bases each). Per the germline V gene, CDR1 is MNHNY and CDR2 is SVGAGI (reference sequence). V dropped 6 bases and J dropped 3 bases, with 16 bases sitting between them. The CDR3 has 15 amino acids. The DNA for the CDR3 is TGTGCCAGCAGGGTACCCGGGGCCCGGACAGATACGCAGTATTTT. Its protein is CASRVPGARTDTQYF.

Only a few counts were recorded for this clonotype. The rearrangement uses TRBV7-9 and TRBJ1-2; TRBD1 matches 7 bases. CDR1 SEHNR and CDR2 FQNEAQ come from the germline V gene (reference sequence). V gave up 3 bases and J gave up 2 bases; unmatched junction bases: 6. This CDR3 contains 15 residues. The chain's CDR3 is CASSLGDSENYGYTF. CDR3 nucleotides: TGTGCCAGCAGCTTGGGGGACAGCGAAAACTATGGCTACACCTTC. The entire variable domain, with the rest obtained from reference TRBV7-9 and TRBJ1-2, is as follows: DTGVSQNPRHKITKRGQNVTFRCDPISEHNRLYWYRQTLGQGPEFLTYFQNEAQLEKSRLLSDRFSAERPKGSFSTLEIQRTEQGDSAMYLCASSLGDSENYGYTFGSGTRLTVV.

The rearrangement joins TRBV6-5 to TRBJ2-3; maybe TRBD1 (6 bases). CDR3 size: 20 residues. V was pared by 0 bases and J by 5 bases, with 27 bases between. The V gene's germline CDR1 is MNHEY and CDR2 SVGAGI. Here the CDR3 reads CASSYSGGPGVVSGVDTQYF. The DNA for the CDR3 is TGTGCCAGCAGTTACTCTGGGGGCCCAGGGGTTGTGTCCGGCGTAGATACGCAGTATTTT.

The V and J genes are TRBV11-2 and TRBJ2-2; D perhaps matches TRBD1 (5 bases). The V end lost 2 bases, the J end lost 1 base, and 8 bases lay between the germline ends. The germline gives CDR1 SGHAT, CDR2 FQNNGV. The CDR3 extends over 15 amino acids. CDR3 residues: CASSLQGWNTGELFF. CDR3 in DNA: TGTGCCAGCAGCTTACAGGGTTGGAACACCGGGGAGCTGTTTTTT.

This chain connects TRBV12-3 or TRBV12-4 to TRBJ1-2; 10 bases fit TRBD1. The CDR3 has 15 residues. The ends lost 7 bases at V and 6 bases at J; junction bases unmatched: 11. Here the CDR3 reads CASTSTGTGVDGYTF. DNA for the CDR3: TGTGCCAGCACGTCAACCGGGACAGGGGTCGATGGCTACACCTTC.

In its sample, this clonotype was seen a few times. The chain joins TRBV10-3 to TRBJ2-7, with 12 bases matching TRBD1. The CDR3 has 14 amino acids. J was trimmed by 7 bases and V by 7 bases; bases with no gene match: 8. Looked up from germline, CDR1 is ENHRY and CDR2 is SYGVKD. The CDR3 loop is CAITPGQGAWEQYF. The CDR3 coding sequence is TGTGCCATCACCCCGGGACAGGGGGCTTGGGAGCAGTACTTC.

The gene calls are TRBV4-2 and TRBJ2-1; 11 bases are a match to TRBD2. The V gene's germline CDR1 is LGHNA and CDR2 YNFKEQ. V lost 0 bases to trimming and J lost 5 bases; unmatched junction nucleotides: 9. The length of the CDR3 is 18 residues. In DNA, the CDR3 is TGTGCCAGCAGCCAAGAGAACCTGGGACTAGCGGAAAACAATGAGCAGTTCTTC. Translated, it gives CASSQENLGLAENNEQFF.

The rearrangement uses TRBV24-1 and TRBJ2-3; possibly TRBD1 for D (5 bases). The CDR3 has 13 amino acids. From germline, CDR1 is KGHDR and CDR2 SFDVKD. With 4 bases removed from V and 6 bases from J, the gap between germline ends came to 10 bases. The CDR3 nucleotides are TGTGCCACCAGTGAATGGGGCCGGGATACGCAGTATTTT. Translation gives CATSEWGRDTQYF.

The gene calls are TRBV20-1 and TRBJ1-2; D unresolved. CDR1 is DFQATT and CDR2 is SNEGSKA in the germline V gene (reference sequence). V lost 0 bases and J 4 bases, leaving 9 bases between the germline ends. The CDR3 spans 13 residues. The CDR3 spells CSARDLWSYGYTF. The CDR3 nucleotides are TGCAGTGCTAGAGATCTTTGGAGCTATGGCTACACCTTC.

On this clonotype itself: The DNA is left out, because the CDR3 cannot be placed on it with certainty; the CDR3 is given as TCRdb lists it. The V and J genes are TRBV9 and TRBJ1-6; whether TRBD1, the table's D call, matches the DNA was not checked. The length of the CDR3 is 23 amino acids, counting both ends. Germline assignment: CDR1 SGDLS and CDR2 YYNGEE. Here the CDR3 reads CASSVESSRTQYFGPGSSSPLHF.

This sequence joins TRBV29-1 and TRBJ1-1; D is unclear. V gave up 7 bases and J gave up 5 bases, with 14 bases separating them. The CDR3 has 12 residues. Germline V CDR1 and CDR2: SQVTM, ANQGSEA. The CDR3 region is CSAGRLGTEAFF. The CDR3 nucleotides are TGCAGCGCAGGACGTTTGGGGACTGAAGCTTTCTTT.

The CDR3 here is CASRGPNTSEQYF. The CDR3 coding sequence is TGTGCCAGCAGGGGACCTAACACGTCCGAGCAGTACTTC. The chain uses TRBV12-3 or TRBV12-4 and TRBJ2-7; D might be TRBD1 or TRBD2, each matching 5 bases. The CDR3 totals 13 residues. With 6 bases removed from V and 6 bases from J, the gap between germline ends came to 15 bases.

The genes are TRBV18 and TRBJ1-1; D gene uncertain. CDR1 is KGHSH, CDR2 LQKENI, per germline. V lost 8 bases and J lost 7, with 17 bases in between. This CDR3 contains 13 residues. DNA for the CDR3: TGTGCCAGCCCCCAATCCCCACCTAATGAAGCTTTCTTT. This sequence encodes CASPQSPPNEAFF.

The chain couples TRBV27 to TRBJ1-5, with D possibly being TRBD1 (6 bases). Trimming removed 6 bases from V and 4 bases from J, with 13 bases in between. Germline CDR1 is MNHEY and CDR2 is SMNVEV (reference sequence). The CDR3 sequence is 14 residues long. CDR3 sequence reads: CASRGAGVNQPQHF. In DNA, the CDR3 is TGTGCCAGCAGGGGGGCAGGGGTGAATCAGCCCCAGCATTTT.

The rearrangement uses TRBV20-1 and TRBJ2-1; D might be TRBD2 (6 bases). With 1 base removed from V and 11 bases from J, the gap between germline ends came to 6 bases. CDR3 length: 10 amino acids. CDR1 is DFQATT and CDR2 is SNEGSKA in the germline V gene (reference sequence). The CDR3 bases are TGCAGTGCTAGAGGCGGGAAGCAGTTCTTC. It specifies CSARGGKQFF.

The V and J genes are TRBV5-1 and TRBJ2-4; D possibly corresponds to TRBD1 (6 bases). Germline CDR1 SGHRS, CDR2 YFSETQ. Between the trimmed V and J ends, which lost 0 bases and 7 bases, there was a span of 11 bases. This CDR3 spans 14 amino acids. This CDR3 reads CASSLGMTGNIQYF. As DNA, the CDR3 is TGCGCCAGCAGCTTGGGGATGACAGGCAACATTCAGTACTTC.